These 26 T cell receptor beta chains were sequenced from one sample in a study of control samples from healthy donors and cancer patients. Measured with immunoSEQ multiplex PCR; TCRdb has only the in-frame clones, and not every one. The repertoire holds about 150,000 clones, with just under 95% as singletons. Sequenced sample: PBMCs. Source of these receptors: a man in his sixties with colorectal cancer.

The gene calls are TRBV7-2 and TRBJ1-1, with TRBD1 as a possible D gene (5 bases). The germline CDR1 and CDR2 sequences are SGHTA and FQGNSA. CDR3 size: 14 residues. Trimming cost V 3 bases and J 1 base, with 9 bases left between them. DNA of the CDR3: TGTGCCAGCAGCTTCTTTGGGGGGAACACTGAAGCTTTCTTT. It specifies CASSFFGGNTEAFF.

This sequence joins TRBV3-1 (or the pseudogene TRBV3-2) and TRBJ2-1; 7 bases map to TRBD1. V gave up 2 bases and J gave up 7 bases; unmatched junction bases: 8. The CDR3 runs 15 residues. CDR1 LGHDT and CDR2 YNNKEL come from the germline V gene (reference sequence). The DNA of the CDR3 is TGTGCCAGCAGCCAATTTGAGGGGGCAGGAAATGAGCAGTTCTTC. Translating gives CASSQFEGAGNEQFF.

The chain combines TRBV5-1 with TRBJ2-1; a weak D match, TRBD2 (6 bases). The germline V gene has CDR1 SGHRS and CDR2 YFSETQ. The CDR3 consists of 15 residues. Trimming took off 0 bases at V and 6 bases at J, with 13 bases between the two ends. CDR3 DNA sequence: TGCGCCAGCAGCTTGGTGCTAGCGCCCGGCAATGAGCAGTTCTTC. It translates to CASSLVLAPGNEQFF.

The chain joins TRBV6-5 to TRBJ2-3, with 8 bases aligning to TRBD2. CDR3 length: 14 residues. V lost 5 bases, J lost 5 bases, and 6 bases stayed unmatched. Looked up from germline, CDR1 is MNHEY and CDR2 is SVGAGI. CDR3 region: CASSSGGGEDTQYF. Here the CDR3 DNA reads TGTGCCAGCAGTAGCGGGGGTGGGGAAGATACGCAGTATTTT.

This clone was counted a single time. The chain carries TRBV19 and TRBJ1-4; TRBD1 might be the D (5 bases). The length of the CDR3 is 17 residues. Trimming removed 3 bases at V and 1 base at J, with 15 bases between. CDR1 and CDR2 (germline): LNHDA, SQIVND (reference sequence). In DNA form, the CDR3 reads TGTGCCAGTAGTATCGGGGGGAATCGTGGAACTAATGAAAAACTGTTTTTT. This gives the protein CASSIGGNRGTNEKLFF. The full variable domain, rest sourced from reference TRBV19 and TRBJ1-4, is DGGITQSPKYLFRKEGQNVTLSCEQNLNHDAMYWYRQDPGQGLRLIYYSQIVNDFQKGDIAEGYSVSREKKESFPLTVTSAQKNPTAFYLCASSIGGNRGTNEKLFFGSGTQLSVL.

The chain joins TRBV29-1 to TRBJ1-1; 11 bases line up with TRBD1. Looked up from germline, CDR1 is SQVTM and CDR2 is ANQGSEA. Trimming cost V 8 bases and J 0 bases; bases outside gene matches: 5. The CDR3 sequence is 14 residues long. The CDR3 loop is CSSWTGGLNTEAFF. The CDR3 coding sequence is TGCAGCAGTTGGACAGGGGGCCTGAACACTGAAGCTTTCTTT.

This chain links TRBV9 with TRBJ1-3; tentative D call: TRBD1 (5 bases). The CDR3 consists of 16 residues. V was pared by 0 bases and J by 0 bases, with 10 bases between. Germline CDR1 and CDR2: SGDLS and YYNGEE. The DNA of the CDR3 is TGTGCCAGCAGCGTAGGTCAAGGGGCCTCTGGAAACACCATATATTTT. Amino acid sequence: CASSVGQGASGNTIYF. Full variable domain (rest looked up from reference TRBV9 and TRBJ1-3): DSGVTQTPKHLITATGQRVTLRCSPRSGDLSVYWYQQSLDQGLQFLIQYYNGEERAKGNILERFSAQQFPDLHSELNLSSLELGDSALYFCASSVGQGASGNTIYFGEGSWLTVV.

V and J are TRBV6-5 and TRBJ2-7, with 10 nucleotides matching TRBD2. The CDR3 has 15 residues. With V trimmed by 4 bases and J by 0 bases, 3 bases remained unmatched. Germline values: CDR1 MNHEY, CDR2 SVGAGI. This CDR3 reads CASSWGTSASYEQYF. The CDR3 DNA is TGTGCCAGCAGTTGGGGGACTAGCGCCTCCTACGAGCAGTACTTC.

The chain uses TRBV12-3 or TRBV12-4 and TRBJ2-3, with TRBD1 matching 8 bases. CDR3 length equals 13 residues. V was clipped by 6 bases and J by 4 bases; unmatched bases: 3. The CDR3 DNA follows: TGTGCCAGCAGCCGGACAGGGTCAGATACGCAGTATTTT. Amino acid sequence: CASSRTGSDTQYF.

The gene calls are TRBV18 and TRBJ1-4; no clear D gene. The CDR3 is made up of 15 amino acids. The V and J ends lost 3 bases and 5 bases respectively, with 13 bases between them. Germline V gene lookup returns CDR1 KGHSH and CDR2 LQKENI. CDR3 sequence reads: CASSPYVTANEKLFF. The CDR3 DNA sequence: TGTGCCAGCTCACCCTATGTGACGGCAAATGAAAAACTGTTTTTT.

This rearrangement joins TRBV5-4 to TRBJ2-5; no reliable D call. This CDR3 has 15 amino acids. Germline V CDR1 and CDR2: SGHNT, YYREEE (reference sequence). The germline V and J ends were trimmed by 4 bases and 0 bases, with 13 bases remaining between them. In DNA form, the CDR3 reads TGTGCCAGCAGCCTTGGAGTAGGTTACCAAGAGACCCAGTACTTC. This encodes CASSLGVGYQETQYF.

The V call is TRBV27, the J call TRBJ2-3; D unclear. The V and J ends lost 6 bases and 2 bases respectively, with 15 bases between them. CDR3 length: 15 amino acids. CDR1 is MNHEY, CDR2 SMNVEV, per germline (reference sequence). CDR3 amino acids: CASRPEPPNTDTQYF. For the CDR3, the DNA is TGTGCCAGCAGGCCCGAGCCCCCTAACACAGATACGCAGTATTTT.

The rearrangement uses TRBV27 and TRBJ1-4, with 9 bases fitting TRBD1. Germline CDR1 and CDR2: MNHEY and SMNVEV (reference sequence). V trimming: 3 bases; J trimming: 10 bases; junction bases outside the gene matches: 9. This CDR3 is 15 amino acids long. The DNA for the CDR3 is TGTGCCAGCAGTTTGGACAGGGGTTTAGAGGGAAAACTGTTTTTT. This sequence encodes CASSLDRGLEGKLFF.

The chain carries TRBV29-1 and TRBJ1-3; possible D gene TRBD1, 5 bases. The ends were cut back, 4 bases at V and 3 bases at J, with 7 bases in the middle. The CDR3 covers 12 residues. Germline CDR1 and CDR2: SQVTM and ANQGSEA. The CDR3 DNA sequence: TGCAGCGTTGCGGGGGTTGGAAACACCATATATTTT. Translation gives CSVAGVGNTIYF. The variable domain in full, with the rest retrieved from reference TRBV29-1 and TRBJ1-3, is SAVISQKPSRDICQRGTSLTIQCQVDSQVTMMFWYRQQPGQSLTLIATANQGSEATYESGFVIDKFPISRPNLTFSTLTVSNMSPEDSSIYLCSVAGVGNTIYFGEGSWLTVV.

The chain is built from TRBV6-6 and TRBJ1-5; D is unclear. Between the trimmed V and J ends, which lost 2 bases and 2 bases, there was a span of 1 base. The germline gives CDR1 MNHNY, CDR2 SVGAGI (reference sequence). The CDR3 has 12 amino acids. The CDR3 region has the DNA TGTGCCAGCAGTTACGGCAATCAGCCCCAGCATTTT. Its translation is CASSYGNQPQHF.

The V gene is TRBV3-1 (or the pseudogene TRBV3-2), the J gene TRBJ2-4, with a tentative D call TRBD2 (6 bases). Germline V gene lookup returns CDR1 LGHDT and CDR2 YNNKEL (reference sequence). CDR3 size: 20 residues. V was pared by 0 bases and J by 2 bases, with 23 bases between. For the CDR3, the DNA is TGTGCCAGCAGCCAAGACCTACCGGGGGAAGAGCCCTTACCCAAAAACATTCAGTACTTC. Amino acid sequence: CASSQDLPGEEPLPKNIQYF.

With respect to this clone: One junction end does not reproduce the germline sequence, and a read error may be involved. Other DNA sequences in this specimen translate into the identical CDR3. The J gene is TRBJ2-1, the V gene TRBV5-4; possibly TRBD1 for D (7 bases). CDR1 is SGHNT, CDR2 YYREEE, per germline (reference sequence). The CDR3 sequence is 14 residues long. The CDR3 sequence: CASSKPGGYNEQFF. The CDR3 DNA reads as TGTGCTAGCAGCAAGCCAGGGGGGTACAATGAGCAGTTCTTC.

The chain joins TRBV30 to TRBJ2-2; D unclear. Trimming shortened V by 3 bases and J by 2 bases, and 7 bases separated the two germline ends. The CDR3 totals 13 residues. Germline V gene sequence: CDR1 GTSNPN, CDR2 SVGIG (reference sequence). The CDR3 bases are TGTGCCTGGAGGGGATTCAACACCGGGGAGCTGTTTTTT. Translating gives CAWRGFNTGELFF.

The V gene is TRBV7-9, the J gene TRBJ1-2, with TRBD1 matching 7 bases. With 5 bases clipped from V and 2 bases from J, the junction kept 11 bases outside the gene matches. The CDR3 is 16 residues long. Germline V CDR1 and CDR2: SEHNR, FQNEAQ (reference sequence). CDR3 bases: TGTGCCAGCAGCCCTATGCGGGACAGAGCCAACTATGGCTACACCTTC. The encoded protein is CASSPMRDRANYGYTF.

The chain has TRBV5-4 and TRBJ1-6; TRBD1 agrees at 7 bases. Germline loops: CDR1 SGHNT, CDR2 YYREEE (reference sequence). The V and J ends lost 3 bases and 10 bases, in that order; junction bases with no gene match: 13. The CDR3 runs 16 residues. The CDR3 nucleotides are TGTGCCAGCAGCTCCCCTGGTGGGGGACAGCGATCACCCCTCCACTTT. It encodes CASSSPGGGQRSPLHF.

The chain uses TRBV7-2 and TRBJ1-4, with 9 bases identical to TRBD1. CDR1 SGHTA and CDR2 FQGNSA come from the germline V gene. Trimming took 5 bases from V and 0 from J; bases not matched to a gene: 4. This CDR3 comprises 16 residues. Here the CDR3 reads CASSQQGASTNEKLFF. The CDR3 nucleotides read TGTGCCAGCAGCCAACAGGGGGCCTCAACTAATGAAAAACTGTTTTTT.

The J gene is TRBJ2-3, the V gene TRBV3-1 (or the pseudogene TRBV3-2), with 11 bases fitting TRBD2. This CDR3 has 16 amino acids. J lost 3 bases, V lost 1 base, and 3 bases had no gene match. Germline CDR1 reads LGHDT; CDR2 reads YNNKEL (reference sequence). In DNA form, the CDR3 reads TGTGCCAGCAGCCAAGGACTAGCGGGGTGGACAGATACGCAGTATTTT. Translating it yields CASSQGLAGWTDTQYF.

This clone was seen once. The chain links TRBV4-1 to TRBJ1-1; D may be TRBD1 (6 bases). Germline values: CDR1 MGHRA, CDR2 YSYEKL. Trimming pared 0 bases from V and 3 bases from J, leaving 14 bases between. The CDR3 sequence is 16 residues long. CDR3 coding DNA: TGCGCCAGCAGCCAAGAGGGGGCCAGGGCGGACACTGAAGCTTTCTTT. Translating gives CASSQEGARADTEAFF.

The genes are TRBV6-6 and TRBJ2-1; the match to TRBD1 covers 9 bases. The CDR3 covers 15 residues. Losses at the gene ends were 2 bases for V and 3 bases for J; bases not matched to a gene: 2. CDR1 is MNHNY and CDR2 is SVGAGI in the germline V gene (reference sequence). The CDR3 here is CASSYRQGGYNEQFF. CDR3 coding DNA: TGTGCCAGCAGTTACAGACAGGGGGGCTACAATGAGCAGTTCTTC.

This chain uses TRBV6-2 or TRBV6-3 with TRBJ2-1; either TRBD1 or TRBD2 may fit D (5 bases each). Germline V lookup: CDR1 MNHEY, CDR2 SVGEGT. Trimming took off 6 bases at V and 3 bases at J, with 18 bases between the two ends. This CDR3 is built from 16 residues. Here the CDR3 DNA reads TGTGCCAGCAGCTCTCCCGTGGGACGAGGCTACAATGAGCAGTTCTTC. Protein sequence: CASSSPVGRGYNEQFF.

The J gene is TRBJ2-7, the V gene TRBV7-8, with D possibly called TRBD1 or TRBD2 (6 bases each). V was shortened by 5 bases and J by 6 bases, with 17 bases between the two germline ends. The CDR3 runs to 14 residues. Looked up from germline, CDR1 is SGHVS and CDR2 is FQNEAQ. The CDR3 loop is CASSDTGAGGEQYF. CDR3 DNA sequence: TGTGCCAGCAGCGACACGGGGGCGGGTGGCGAGCAGTACTTC.